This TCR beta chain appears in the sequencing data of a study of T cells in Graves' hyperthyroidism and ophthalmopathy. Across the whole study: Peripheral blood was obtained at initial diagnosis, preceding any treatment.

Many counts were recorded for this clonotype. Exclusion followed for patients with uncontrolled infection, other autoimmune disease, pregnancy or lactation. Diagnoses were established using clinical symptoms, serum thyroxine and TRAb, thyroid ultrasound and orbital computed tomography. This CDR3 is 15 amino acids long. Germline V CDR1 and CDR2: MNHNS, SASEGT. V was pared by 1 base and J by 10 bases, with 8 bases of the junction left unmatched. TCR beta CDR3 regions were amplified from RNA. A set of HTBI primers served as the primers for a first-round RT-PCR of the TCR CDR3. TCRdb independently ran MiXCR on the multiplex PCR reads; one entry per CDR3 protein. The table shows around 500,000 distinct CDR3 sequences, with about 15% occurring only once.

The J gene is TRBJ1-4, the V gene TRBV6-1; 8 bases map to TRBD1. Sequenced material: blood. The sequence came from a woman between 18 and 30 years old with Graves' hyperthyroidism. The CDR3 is CASSEGRNRGAKLFF. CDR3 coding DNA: TGTGCCAGCAGTGAAGGGAGAAACAGGGGGGCAAAACTGTTTTTT.